This is a list of T cell receptor beta chains from one sample in a study of cytomegalovirus exposure and HLA in healthy donors. The repertoire was sequenced with immunoSEQ multiplex PCR; TCRdb's copy has only in-frame clones and lacks some. The table has 75,000 to 95,000 clones, approximately 84% seen once. The sequenced sample was PBMCs. These receptor sequences come from a woman aged 18-30 years in good health and CMV-seropositive. Both conserved end residues are part of each CDR3.

j_call,v_call,cdr3_aa
TRBJ1-2,TRBV16,CASSHTRTGFVTYGYTF
TRBJ2-2,TRBV7-9,CSSSRGTSGRRLTGELFF
TRBJ1-2,TRBV7-9,CASSPPTGRNYGYTF
TRBJ2-2,TRBV5-1,CASSLSGRAGELFF
TRBJ1-5,TRBV28,CASRNLPGQKINQPQHF
TRBJ2-5,TRBV5-1,CASSLVGSGSGETQYF
TRBJ2-2,TRBV9,CASSVMTGANTGELFF
TRBJ2-3,TRBV30,CAWNLAGRGDTQYF
TRBJ2-7,TRBV19,CASSATGTGSDEQYF
TRBJ1-3,TRBV6-5,CASSTGGNGNTIYF
TRBJ2-1,TRBV6-5,CASSYTDRGYNEQFF
TRBJ1-4,TRBV5-1,CASSGQGATNEKLFF
TRBJ1-4,TRBV2,CASSSGQDIF
TRBJ2-7,TRBV15,CATSTRQPGVYEQYF
TRBJ2-1,TRBV4-1,CASSQSRLAGVRYNEQFF
TRBJ1-6,TRBV7-2,CASSYRVAGNSPLHF
TRBJ2-2,TRBV5-1,CASSLAGLEHTGELFF
TRBJ2-7,TRBV6-1,CASSRDRGLYEQYF
TRBJ1-2,TRBV4-1,CASSQSPGAGDYGYTF
TRBJ1-2,TRBV19,CASRTGFNGYTF
TRBJ2-5,TRBV7-6,CASSLLVAGVETQYF
TRBJ2-3,TRBV29-1,CSVDPRGTTDTQYF
TRBJ1-2,TRBV2,CASRLEGAGTF
TRBJ2-5,TRBV11-2,CASRAGRTETQYF
TRBJ2-3,TRBV6-1,CASSYTGSDTQYF
TRBJ1-6,TRBV19,CASSSSPGSPLHF
TRBJ2-1,TRBV14,CASSQGTGGLAYNEQFF
TRBJ1-2,TRBV5-1,CASSFSGEGYGYTF
TRBJ2-3,TRBV7-8,CASSPRDPIRDTQYF
TRBJ2-5,TRBV6-1,CASSGVTRPASWGETQYF
TRBJ1-1,TRBV6-1,CASSKGQGVPSEAFF
TRBJ2-7,TRBV4-1,CASSLGVSYEQYF
TRBJ1-1,TRBV6-5,CASSFAHTRDREAFF
TRBJ1-1,TRBV4-1,CASSQDGGWPEAFF
TRBJ2-7,TRBV2,CASSVGGGEGEQYF
TRBJ2-2,TRBV13,CASSLGTGSLTGELFF
TRBJ2-6,TRBV29-1,CSVYRSGANVLTF
TRBJ2-3,TRBV19,CASKASFADTQYF
TRBJ2-7,TRBV7-9,CASSSSGGGFYEQYF
TRBJ2-7,TRBV7-9,CASSLMRYSSYEQYF
TRBJ2-5,TRBV13,CASSYRDSETQYF
TRBJ1-1,TRBV10-3,CAISEIKGVNTEAFF
TRBJ1-3,TRBV6-6,CASSSNRVGNTIYF
TRBJ2-7,TRBV28,CASSSVGTGAPLHGQYF
TRBJ2-5,TRBV7-9,CASSLKGGQFLQETQYF
TRBJ2-3,TRBV7-9,CASSLWTGDQDTQYF
TRBJ1-5,TRBV19,CASSALGGWQPQHF
TRBJ2-3,TRBV13,CASSLRDTQYF
TRBJ1-2,TRBV5-8,CASRHPLRGAALGYTF
TRBJ2-2,TRBV2,CASGQGTGELFF
TRBJ1-4,TRBV19,CASSATQGVLFF